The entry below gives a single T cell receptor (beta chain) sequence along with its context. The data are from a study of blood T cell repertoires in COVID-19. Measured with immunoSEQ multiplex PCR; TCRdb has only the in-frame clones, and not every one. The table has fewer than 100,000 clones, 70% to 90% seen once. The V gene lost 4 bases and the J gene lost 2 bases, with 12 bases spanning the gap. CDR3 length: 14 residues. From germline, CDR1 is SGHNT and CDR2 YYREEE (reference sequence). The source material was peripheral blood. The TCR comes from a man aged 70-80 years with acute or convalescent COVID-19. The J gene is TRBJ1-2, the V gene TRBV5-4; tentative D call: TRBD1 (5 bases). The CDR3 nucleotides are TGTGCCAGCAGCGACTATGGGGGGAACTATGGCTACACCTTC. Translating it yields CASSDYGGNYGYTF. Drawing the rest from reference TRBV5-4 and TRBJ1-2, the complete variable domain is ETGVTQSPTHLIKTRGQQVTLRCSSQSGHNTVSWYQQALGQGPQFIFQYYREEENGRGNFPPRFSGLQFPNYSSELNVNALELDDSALYLCASSDYGGNYGYTFGSGTRLTVV.